The subject of this entry is one T cell receptor beta chain. Looked up from germline, CDR1 is LNHDA and CDR2 is SQIVND (reference sequence). The CDR3 is made up of 13 amino acids. The V end lost 9 bases, the J end lost 0 bases, and 6 bases lay between the germline ends. This specimen comes from a study of blood T cell repertoires in COVID-19. Whole-study context: Acute and convalescent COVID-19 specimens originated in the United States, Italy and Spain.

Authors' methods: The assay estimated nucleated cells by amplifying reference gene primers. Assay used: immunoSEQ multiplex PCR; TCRdb lists only in-frame clones, some missing. From that table come the V and J calls and clone size; the DNA was used to work out D and trimming. This sample has roughly 26,000 clones, with around 92% found just once. This clonotype originated in a human donor in a cohort sampled during active COVID-19. The chain uses TRBV19 and TRBJ1-6; D is uncertain. Sequencing was carried out using peripheral blood. CDR3 in DNA: TGTGCCAGCACTAGCTCCTATAATTCACCCCTCCACTTT. This sequence encodes CASTSSYNSPLHF. Together with reference TRBV19 and TRBJ1-6, the CDR3 gives the full variable domain: DGGITQSPKYLFRKEGQNVTLSCEQNLNHDAMYWYRQDPGQGLRLIYYSQIVNDFQKGDIAEGYSVSREKKESFPLTVTSAQKNPTAFYLCASTSSYNSPLHFGNGTRLTVT.